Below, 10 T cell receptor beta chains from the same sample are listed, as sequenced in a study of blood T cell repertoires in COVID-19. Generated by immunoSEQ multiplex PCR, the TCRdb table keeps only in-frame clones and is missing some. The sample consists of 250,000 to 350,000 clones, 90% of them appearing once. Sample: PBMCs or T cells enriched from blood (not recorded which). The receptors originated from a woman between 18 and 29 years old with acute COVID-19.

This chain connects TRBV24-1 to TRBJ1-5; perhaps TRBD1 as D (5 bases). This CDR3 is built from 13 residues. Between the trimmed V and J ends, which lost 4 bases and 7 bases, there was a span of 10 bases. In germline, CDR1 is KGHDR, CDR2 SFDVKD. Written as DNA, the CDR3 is TGTGCCACCAGTGACTCAGGGATACAGCCCCAGCATTTT. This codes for CATSDSGIQPQHF.

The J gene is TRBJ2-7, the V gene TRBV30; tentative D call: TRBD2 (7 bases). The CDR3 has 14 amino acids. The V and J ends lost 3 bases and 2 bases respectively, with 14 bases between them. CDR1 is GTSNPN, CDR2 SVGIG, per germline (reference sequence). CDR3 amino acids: CAWRGAGATYEQYF. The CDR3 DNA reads TGTGCCTGGAGGGGGGCGGGGGCCACCTACGAGCAGTACTTC. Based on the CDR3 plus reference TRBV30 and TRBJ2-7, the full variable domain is SQTIHQWPATLVQPVGSPLSLECTVEGTSNPNLYWYRQAAGRGLQLLFYSVGIGQISSEVPQNLSASRPQDRQFILSSKKLLLSDSGFYLCAWRGAGATYEQYFGPGTRLTVT.

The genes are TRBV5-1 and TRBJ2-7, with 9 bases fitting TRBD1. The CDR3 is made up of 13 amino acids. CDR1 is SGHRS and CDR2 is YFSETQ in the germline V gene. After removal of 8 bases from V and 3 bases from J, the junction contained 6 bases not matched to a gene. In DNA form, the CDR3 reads TGCGCCAGTAGCCGGGACAGGGTCTACGAGCAGTACTTC. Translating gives CASSRDRVYEQYF.

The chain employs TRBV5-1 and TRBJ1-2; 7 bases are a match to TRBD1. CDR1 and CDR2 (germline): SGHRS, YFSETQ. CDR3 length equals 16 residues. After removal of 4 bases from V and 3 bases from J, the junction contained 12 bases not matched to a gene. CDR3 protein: CASSPEQGSMDYGYTF. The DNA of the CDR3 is TGCGCCAGCAGCCCGGAACAGGGGAGTATGGACTATGGCTACACCTTC.

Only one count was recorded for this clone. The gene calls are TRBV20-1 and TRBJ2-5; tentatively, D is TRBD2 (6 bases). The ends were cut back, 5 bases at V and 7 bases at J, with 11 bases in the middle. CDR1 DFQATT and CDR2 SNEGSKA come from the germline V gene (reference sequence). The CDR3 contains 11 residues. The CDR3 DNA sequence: TGCAGTGCTCGTCCCGGGGGGACCCAGTACTTC. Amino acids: CSARPGGTQYF.

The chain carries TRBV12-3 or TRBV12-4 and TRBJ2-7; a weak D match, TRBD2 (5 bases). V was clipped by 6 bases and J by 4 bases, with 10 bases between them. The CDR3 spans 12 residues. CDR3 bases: TGTGCCAGCAGCCCCGGGAAGTACGAGCAGTACTTC. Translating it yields CASSPGKYEQYF.

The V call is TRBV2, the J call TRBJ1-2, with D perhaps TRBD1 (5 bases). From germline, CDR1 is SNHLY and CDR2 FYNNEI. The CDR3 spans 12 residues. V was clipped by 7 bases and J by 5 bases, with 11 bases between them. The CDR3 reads CASNMEGYGYTF. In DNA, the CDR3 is TGTGCCAGCAATATGGAGGGGTATGGCTACACCTTC.

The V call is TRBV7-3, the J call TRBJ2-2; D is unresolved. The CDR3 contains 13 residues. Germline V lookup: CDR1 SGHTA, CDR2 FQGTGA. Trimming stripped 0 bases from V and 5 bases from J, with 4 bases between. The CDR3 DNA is TGTGCCAGCAGCTTAACTATAACCGGGGAGCTGTTTTTT. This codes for CASSLTITGELFF.

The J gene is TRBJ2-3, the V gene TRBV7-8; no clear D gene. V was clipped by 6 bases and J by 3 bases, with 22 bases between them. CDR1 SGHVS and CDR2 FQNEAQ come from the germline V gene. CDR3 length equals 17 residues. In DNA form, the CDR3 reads TGTGCCAGCAGACCCTCGAGCGCCCTTATTCGTACAGATACGCAGTATTTT. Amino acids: CASRPSSALIRTDTQYF.

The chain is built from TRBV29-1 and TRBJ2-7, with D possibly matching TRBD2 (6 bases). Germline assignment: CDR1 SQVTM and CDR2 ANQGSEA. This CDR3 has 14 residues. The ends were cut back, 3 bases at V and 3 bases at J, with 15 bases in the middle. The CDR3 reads CSVEVSAGNYEQYF. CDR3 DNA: TGCAGCGTTGAGGTGTCCGCGGGAAACTACGAGCAGTACTTC.